This entry lists 21 T cell receptor beta chains sequenced from one sample in a study of blood T cell repertoires in COVID-19. The repertoire was sequenced with immunoSEQ multiplex PCR; TCRdb's copy has only in-frame clones and lacks some. The sample contains 150,000 to 180,000 clones, around 83% of which appear only once. Sequenced material: peripheral blood. The receptors stem from a woman aged 55-69 years with acute or convalescent COVID-19.

The chain is built from TRBV6-5 and TRBJ1-1; D uncertain. Germline values: CDR1 MNHEY, CDR2 SVGAGI. The CDR3 totals 16 residues. V was shortened by 2 bases and J by 4 bases, with 17 bases between the two germline ends. CDR3 sequence (DNA): TGTGCCAGCAGTTACGTAGGGAGATGGAGGACCACTGAAGCTTTCTTT. This gives the protein CASSYVGRWRTTEAFF.

J is TRBJ1-2 and V is TRBV29-1, with a possible D match to TRBD1 (5 bases). V dropped 4 bases and J dropped 10 bases, with 13 bases sitting between them. The CDR3 spans 11 residues. CDR1 and CDR2 from the germline V gene are SQVTM and ANQGSEA. The CDR3, as DNA: TGCAGCGTTGTCCAGGGTGGTGCCTACACCTTC. Amino acids: CSVVQGGAYTF.

The J gene is TRBJ1-1, the V gene TRBV7-9; 12 nucleotides match TRBD1. Per the germline V gene, CDR1 is SEHNR and CDR2 is FQNEAQ (reference sequence). The CDR3 contains 13 residues. Germline trimming cut 1 base from V and 10 bases from J; bases unmatched to any gene: 1. The CDR3 DNA sequence: TGTGCCAGCAGCTTAGGGGACAGGGGGCGAGCTTTCTTT. Translating it yields CASSLGDRGRAFF.

The V and J genes are TRBV12-3 or TRBV12-4 and TRBJ1-2, with D hard to call. The CDR3 runs 12 residues. V was trimmed by 4 bases and J by 3 bases, leaving 6 bases between them. The CDR3 nucleotides read TGTGCCAGCAGTTGGGCAGACTATGGCTACACCTTC. Its protein product is CASSWADYGYTF.

This chain connects TRBV9 to TRBJ1-2; 12 bases agree with TRBD1. V lost 0 bases and J lost 8; bases outside the gene matches: 8. The germline V gene encodes CDR1 SGDLS and CDR2 YYNGEE. There are 16 residues in the CDR3. CDR3 amino acids: CASSVDRDRGQKGYTF. DNA of the CDR3: TGTGCCAGCAGCGTAGACCGGGACAGGGGGCAAAAAGGCTACACCTTC.

V and J are TRBV14 and TRBJ2-7; D uncertain. Deletions cut 0 bases from V and 3 bases from J, with 6 bases between. The CDR3 has 13 amino acids. CDR1 and CDR2 from the germline V gene are SGHDN and FVKESK. DNA for the CDR3: TGTGCCAGCAGCCAAGAACTCAACTACGAGCAGTACGTC. Its protein product is CASSQELNYEQYV.

The rearrangement uses TRBV27 and TRBJ1-6; D unclear. This CDR3 has 15 amino acids. Germline loops: CDR1 MNHEY, CDR2 SMNVEV (reference sequence). V was pared by 5 bases and J by 4 bases, with 12 bases between. This chain's CDR3 is CASSDNLLYNSPLHF. CDR3 coding DNA: TGTGCCAGCAGTGACAACCTGCTGTATAATTCACCCCTCCACTTT.

V is TRBV15 and J is TRBJ1-3, with unresolved D. This CDR3 region has 15 residues. V dropped 1 base and J dropped 0 bases, with 7 bases sitting between them. The germline CDR1 and CDR2 sequences are LNHNV and YYDKDF (reference sequence). The CDR3 DNA follows: TGTGCCACCAGCAGAGGAGGCGTCTCTGGAAACACCATATATTTT. This gives the protein CATSRGGVSGNTIYF.

The chain combines TRBV6-5 with TRBJ2-6; a possible D gene is TRBD1 (5 bases). V lost 7 bases and J 2 bases, leaving 12 bases between the germline ends. The CDR3 length is 15 residues. Germline V gives CDR1 MNHEY, CDR2 SVGAGI. DNA of the CDR3: TGTGCCAGCACACCGGAAGGGGCTGGGGCCAACGTCCTGACTTTC. It is translated as CASTPEGAGANVLTF.

This sequence joins TRBV27 and TRBJ1-6; D is undetermined. The V gene's germline CDR1 is MNHEY and CDR2 SMNVEV (reference sequence). V lost 2 bases and J 6 bases, leaving 14 bases between the germline ends. CDR3 length: 16 amino acids. In DNA, the CDR3 is TGTGCCAGCAGTTTAGTCGGGTCGGCAGTTAATTCACCCCTCCACTTT. Protein sequence: CASSLVGSAVNSPLHF.

V gene TRBV27 combines with J gene TRBJ1-5, with D hard to call. The CDR3 contains 16 residues. Trimming cost V 2 bases and J 0 bases, with 11 bases left between them. The germline V gene encodes CDR1 MNHEY and CDR2 SMNVEV (reference sequence). The CDR3 DNA sequence: TGTGCCAGCAGTTTAAACGGGTTGTATAGCAATCAGCCCCAGCATTTT. Translating it yields CASSLNGLYSNQPQHF.

This clone was recorded once. The chain has TRBV23-1 and TRBJ2-3; 7 nucleotides agree with TRBD1. TRBV23-1 is marked as an open reading frame, function uncertain. The CDR3 length is 18 residues. V was pared by 3 bases and J by 5 bases, with 17 bases of the junction left unmatched. The CDR3 loop reads CASSHPRRDRANLDTQYF. CDR3 nucleotide sequence: TGCGCCAGCAGTCACCCGCGCCGAGACAGGGCTAATCTAGATACGCAGTATTTT.

The count of this clone is one. CDR3 in DNA: TGCGCCAGCCCCCCGCAATGGCAGAACATGAACACTGAAGCTTTCTTT. It specifies CASPPQWQNMNTEAFF. The genes are TRBV10-1 and TRBJ1-1; D gene ambiguous. The CDR3 sequence is 16 residues long. V was cut by 8 bases and J by 0 bases, with 19 bases left in between. CDR1 WNHNN and CDR2 SYGVQD come from the germline V gene (reference sequence).

J is TRBJ2-1 and V is TRBV13, with TRBD1 matching 9 bases. This CDR3 comprises 14 residues. Trimming cost V 5 bases and J 3 bases; bases outside gene matches: 2. Germline CDR1 is PRHDT and CDR2 is FYEKMQ (reference sequence). In DNA form, the CDR3 reads TGTGCCAGCAGCGGGGACAGGGACTACAATGAGCAGTTCTTC. Translation gives CASSGDRDYNEQFF.

The chain joins TRBV2 to TRBJ1-4; D is unresolved. Germline V gives CDR1 SNHLY, CDR2 FYNNEI. CDR3 size: 15 residues. The ends were cut back, 0 bases at V and 8 bases at J, with 13 bases in the middle. The CDR3 DNA reads as TGTGCCAGCAGTGAAGCGAGGCGGGTTTACGAAAAACTGTTTTTT. Encoded protein: CASSEARRVYEKLFF.

This clone was detected only once. The rearrangement joins TRBV2 to TRBJ1-3; perhaps TRBD1 as D (6 bases). V shed 8 bases and J shed 1 base, with 9 bases lying between them. The CDR3 has 13 residues. Looked up from germline, CDR1 is SNHLY and CDR2 is FYNNEI. This chain's CDR3 is CASLTGSGNTIYF. The DNA of the CDR3 is TGTGCCAGCCTGACAGGATCTGGAAACACCATATATTTT.

The chain employs TRBV19 and TRBJ2-7; 8 bases map to TRBD1. Germline values: CDR1 LNHDA, CDR2 SQIVND (reference sequence). Unmatched junction bases numbered 6, after V lost 5 bases and J lost 3 bases. The CDR3 totals 14 residues. The CDR3 nucleotides read TGTGCCAGTAGTTCTCAGGGGGCAGGCTACGAGCAGTACTTC. Translating it yields CASSSQGAGYEQYF.

This clone turned up a few times. This chain links TRBV11-2 with TRBJ2-6, with D maybe TRBD1 (6 bases). V was trimmed by 5 bases and J by 4 bases, leaving 12 bases between them. The CDR3 runs to 15 residues. Germline V CDR1 and CDR2: SGHAT, FQNNGV. The CDR3 sequence: CASSAQGTGANVLTF. CDR3 coding DNA: TGTGCCAGCAGCGCACAGGGTACCGGGGCCAACGTCCTGACTTTC.

This chain links TRBV19 with TRBJ1-3; 9 bases are a match to TRBD1. CDR3 length equals 19 residues. Unmatched junction bases numbered 15, after V lost 6 bases and J lost 0 bases. The V gene's germline CDR1 is LNHDA and CDR2 SQIVND (reference sequence). DNA of the CDR3: TGTGCCAGTAGGTCAGAGGTTCTGGGACAGGGATACTCTGGAAACACCATATATTTT. Protein: CASRSEVLGQGYSGNTIYF.

The chain employs TRBV18 and TRBJ1-5; tentatively, D is TRBD1 (5 bases). Trimming left V 8 bases short and J 4 bases short, with 12 bases between. The CDR3 is 13 residues long. CDR1 and CDR2 (germline): KGHSH, LQKENI. The CDR3 reads CASPRQLNQPQHF. The DNA for the CDR3 is TGTGCCAGCCCACGACAGTTGAATCAGCCCCAGCATTTT.

The J gene is TRBJ2-3, the V gene TRBV6-5; 10 bases agree with TRBD1. This CDR3 spans 15 amino acids. The V gene end was trimmed by 6 bases and the J gene end by 0 bases; junction bases not matched to a gene: 3. From germline, CDR1 is MNHEY and CDR2 SVGAGI. The CDR3 coding sequence is TGTGCCAGCAGCCGGACAGGGGGTAGCACAGATACGCAGTATTTT. Translating it yields CASSRTGGSTDTQYF.